Detailed here is one TCR beta chain. Its antigen is undetermined. These data belong to a study of T cells in Graves' hyperthyroidism and ophthalmopathy. General study findings and limits: Ophthalmopathy was separated from stable hyperthyroidism by a 13 V-J model.

A patient was excluded if there was uncontrolled infection, other autoimmune disease, pregnancy or lactation. Together with thyroid ultrasound, orbital computed tomography, serum thyroxine and TRAb, clinical symptoms were used for diagnoses. Using 9.5 to 10 ml of fresh peripheral blood, PBMCs were prepared. The CDR3 contains 14 residues. V was shortened by 1 base and J by 1 base, with 7 bases between the two germline ends. Germline V gene sequence: CDR1 SGHTA, CDR2 FQGNSA. The source material, RNA transcripts, was used to amplify TCR beta CDR3 regions. TCR CDR3 regions were first amplified by RT-PCR with HTBI primers. TCRdb independently ran MiXCR on the multiplex PCR reads; one entry per CDR3 protein. This sample has 300,000 to 450,000 distinct CDR3 sequences; approximately 14% occur once, and the top ten carry about 20%.

This receptor was taken from a woman aged 25 to 45 with Graves' ophthalmopathy. The chain links TRBV7-2 to TRBJ2-5; no reliable D call. The material sequenced was blood. For the CDR3, the DNA is TGTGCCAGCAGCTTAGGCTTCAGCCAAGAGACCCAGTACTTC. Translation gives CASSLGFSQETQYF.